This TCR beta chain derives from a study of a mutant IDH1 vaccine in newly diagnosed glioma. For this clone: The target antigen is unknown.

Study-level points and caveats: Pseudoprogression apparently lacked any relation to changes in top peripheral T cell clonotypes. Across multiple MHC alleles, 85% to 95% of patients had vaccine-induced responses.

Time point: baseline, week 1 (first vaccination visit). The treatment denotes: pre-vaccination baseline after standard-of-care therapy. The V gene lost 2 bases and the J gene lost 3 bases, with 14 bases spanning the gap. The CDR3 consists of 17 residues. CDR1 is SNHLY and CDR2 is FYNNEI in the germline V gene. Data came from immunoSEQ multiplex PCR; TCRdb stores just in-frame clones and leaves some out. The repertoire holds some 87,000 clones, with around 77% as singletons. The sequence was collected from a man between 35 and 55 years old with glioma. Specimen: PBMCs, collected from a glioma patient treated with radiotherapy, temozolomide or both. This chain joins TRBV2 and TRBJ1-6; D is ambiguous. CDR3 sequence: CASSELREGGYNSPLHF. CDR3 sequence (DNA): TGTGCCAGCAGTGAACTTCGCGAAGGTGGCTATAATTCACCCCTCCACTTT.